These 32 T cell receptor beta chains share one sample of origin, sequenced in a study of T cells in women clearing cervical HPV infection. The table came from immunoSEQ multiplex PCR; TCRdb's copy has only in-frame clones and leaves some out. In total, the table holds roughly 24,000 clones. Sequenced material: blood buffy coat. Receptor source: a woman between 18 and 75 years old with a cervical HPV16 infection that either progressed to CIN3+ or cleared (not recorded which).

Regarding this clone: The read comes to an end 3 residues before the CDR3 does, leaving the germline J gene to fill in the end. The chain has TRBV5-6 and TRBJ2-3; no firm D call. The length of the CDR3 is 14 residues. Germline V CDR1 and CDR2: SGHDT, YYEEEE. The sequenced part of the CDR3 DNA is TGTGCCAGCAACCTCCTACAGAGCCAAGAGACG. The encoded protein is CASNLLQSQET. The CDR3 in full is CASNLLQSQETQYF. The full variable domain, completed using reference TRBV5-6 and TRBJ2-3, is DAGVTQSPTHLIKTRGQQVTLRCSPKSGHDTVSWYQQALGQGPQFIFQYYEEEERQRGNFPDRFSGHQFPNYSSELNVNALLLGDSALYLCASNLLQSQETQYFGPGTRLTVL.

As concerns this clone: Read coverage stops 3 residues before the CDR3 terminus; the germline J gene supplies the remainder. This chain uses TRBV2 with TRBJ2-3, with TRBD2 identical over 11 bases. After removal of 6 bases from V and 5 bases from J, the junction contained 4 bases not matched to a gene. The CDR3 covers 14 residues. Looked up from germline, CDR1 is SNHLY and CDR2 is FYNNEI. The chain's CDR3 is CASRSSGRRDTQYF. The CDR3 DNA, read in part, is TGTGCCAGCAGGTCTAGCGGGAGGCGAGATACG. The variable domain in full, with the rest retrieved from reference TRBV2 and TRBJ2-3, is EPEVTQTPSHQVTQMGQEVILRCVPISNHLYFYWYRQILGQKVEFLVSFYNNEISEKSEIFDDQFSVERPDGSNFTLKIRSTKLEDSAMYFCASRSSGRRDTQYFGPGTRLTVL.

With regard to this clone: The junction differs from germline at one of its ends, possibly a read error. The read terminates 3 residues before the CDR3 end, so the remaining end is supplied by the germline J gene. The rearrangement joins TRBV7-7 to TRBJ2-5; 7 nucleotides match TRBD2. The CDR3 spans 14 residues. In germline, CDR1 is SSHAT, CDR2 FNYEAQ (reference sequence). The CDR3 spells CASSLAGPEETQYF. The part of the CDR3 DNA that was read is TGTGCTAGCAGCTTAGCGGGCCCCGAAGAGACC.

A word on this clone: The read falls 3 residues short of the CDR3 end, and the missing part is taken from the germline J gene. The V call is TRBV11-2, the J call TRBJ2-5; perhaps TRBD1 as D (5 bases). The CDR3 length is 15 residues. With 2 bases removed from V and 4 bases from J, the gap between germline ends came to 14 bases. Germline V gene lookup returns CDR1 SGHAT and CDR2 FQNNGV. The sequenced part of the CDR3 DNA is TGTGCCAGCAGCTTATCTAAGGGGTTCAGAGAGACC. Translation: CASSLSKGFRET. The whole CDR3 region reads CASSLSKGFRETQYF. Drawing the rest from reference TRBV11-2 and TRBJ2-5, the complete variable domain is EAGVAQSPRYKIIEKRQSVAFWCNPISGHATLYWYQQILGQGPKLLIQFQNNGVVDDSQLPKDRFSAERLKGVDSTLKIQPAKLEDSAVYLCASSLSKGFRETQYFGPGTRLLVL.

CDR3 sequence reads: CASSLGLRTGELFF. The sequenced CDR3 bases are TGCGCCAGCAGCTTAGGGTTGAGAACCGGGGAG. This rearrangement joins TRBV5-1 to TRBJ2-2; D gene unclear. The DNA ends 3 residues before the CDR3 does, and the rest of the CDR3 is filled in from the germline J gene. The CDR3 consists of 14 residues. Germline V gene sequence: CDR1 SGHRS, CDR2 YFSETQ. V gave up 2 bases and J gave up 5 bases, with 10 bases separating them.

Worth noting for this clone: Sequencing ends 3 residues short of the CDR3 end; the germline J gene provides the rest. The V and J genes are TRBV7-2 and TRBJ2-1, with a weak D call TRBD1 (6 bases). Germline assignment: CDR1 SGHTA and CDR2 FQGNSA. The CDR3 sequence is 13 residues long. Trimming pared 8 bases from V and 7 bases from J, leaving 15 bases between. CDR3 protein: CASRLSGTNEQFF. The covered CDR3 bases are TGTGCCAGCCGATTGTCAGGGACAAATGAG.

For this clone: The missing CDR3 end, 3 residues past where the read stops, is filled in from the germline J gene. J is TRBJ2-4 and V is TRBV13, with a possible D match to TRBD1 (5 bases). This CDR3 spans 16 amino acids. V lost 1 base to trimming and J lost 4 bases, with 14 bases between them. Per the germline V gene, CDR1 is PRHDT and CDR2 is FYEKMQ (reference sequence). The CDR3 reads CASSLEDSMNKNIQYF. The part of the CDR3 DNA that was read is TGTGCCAGCAGCTTAGAAGACAGCATGAATAAAAACATT.

About this clone: The read finishes 3 residues shy of the CDR3 end, and the germline J gene is used to complete it. This chain connects TRBV30 to TRBJ1-2; TRBD1 might be the D (5 bases). Per the germline V gene, CDR1 is GTSNPN and CDR2 is SVGIG (reference sequence). CDR3 size: 13 residues. The sequenced CDR3 bases are TGTGCCTGGGCGGGGGGGGTAACTATTCGG. Translating gives CAWAGGVTIR. The full CDR3 is CAWAGGVTIRYTF.

The CDR3: CASSLGTARGYTF. The covered CDR3 bases are TGTGCCAGCAGCTTAGGGACAGCTAGAGGC. The chain recombines TRBV7-9 with TRBJ1-2; D might be TRBD1 (6 bases). The read gets to within 3 residues of the CDR3 end, and the germline J gene fills in the rest. CDR3 length: 13 amino acids. Germline V gene lookup returns CDR1 SEHNR and CDR2 FQNEAQ (reference sequence).

With respect to this clone: The CDR3 end lies 3 residues beyond the end of the read and is filled in from the germline J gene. This chain uses TRBV2 with TRBJ2-2; D is unresolved. In germline, CDR1 is SNHLY, CDR2 FYNNEI. The CDR3 length is 13 residues. CDR3 DNA (partial): TGTGCCAGCATTCAGGCTCTCTTTGAAAAG. Translated: CASIQALFEK. The entire CDR3 protein is CASIQALFEKLFF.

Comment on this clone: The read falls 3 residues short of the CDR3 end, and the missing part is taken from the germline J gene. The chain links TRBV4-1 to TRBJ2-3; tentative D call: TRBD2 (6 bases). V dropped 3 bases and J dropped 0 bases, with 19 bases sitting between them. Germline values: CDR1 MGHRA, CDR2 YSYEKL. The CDR3 length is 18 residues. The sequenced part of the CDR3 DNA is TGCGCCAGCAGCCAGGAAGGTTTTAGCGGTACTAGCACAGATACG. Translation gives CASSQEGFSGTSTDT. The whole CDR3 region reads CASSQEGFSGTSTDTQYF.

Concerning this clone: The CDR3 end falls 3 residues outside the read, so it is completed with the germline J gene. The V and J genes are TRBV20-1 and TRBJ1-2, with D possibly matching TRBD1 (5 bases). V was cut by 2 bases and J by 5 bases, with 12 bases left in between. Germline V gives CDR1 DFQATT, CDR2 SNEGSKA (reference sequence). This CDR3 region has 13 residues. The CDR3 loop reads CSARTETVYGYTF. Partial CDR3 DNA: TGCAGTGCTAGAACTGAGACAGTTTATGGC.

Concerning this clone: The CDR3 end lies 3 residues beyond the end of the read and is filled in from the germline J gene. The rearrangement links TRBV7-8 to TRBJ1-2; 9 bases match TRBD1. The trim removed 5 bases at V and 3 bases at J, leaving 7 bases unmatched. Germline V gives CDR1 SGHVS, CDR2 FQNEAQ. The CDR3 has 15 amino acids. CDR3 DNA, as far as it was read: TGTGCCAGCAGCACCGGGACAGGGTATGACTATGGC. Amino acids: CASSTGTGYDYG. The full CDR3 sequence reads CASSTGTGYDYGYTF.

In the case of this clone: The missing CDR3 end, 3 residues past where the read stops, is filled in from the germline J gene. The chain carries TRBV7-9 and TRBJ2-5; D is perhaps TRBD2 (7 bases). Germline V lookup: CDR1 SEHNR, CDR2 FQNEAQ (reference sequence). The CDR3 runs 14 residues. V lost 9 bases to trimming and J lost 5 bases, with 19 bases between them. CDR3 amino acids: CASDGGPVFETQYF. The sequenced part of the CDR3 DNA is TGTGCCAGTGACGGGGGGCCGGTTTTTGAGACC.

Comment on this clone: Sequencing ends 3 residues short of the CDR3 end; the germline J gene provides the rest. The chain carries TRBV19 and TRBJ1-4; TRBD1 aligns across 9 bases. Trimming at V came to 4 bases and at J to 5 bases, leaving 8 bases not matched to a gene. CDR1 and CDR2 (germline): LNHDA, SQIVND (reference sequence). The length of the CDR3 is 16 residues. CDR3 protein: CASSRNTGGTNEKLFF. CDR3 bases read: TGTGCCAGTAGTAGAAATACAGGGGGCACCAATGAAAAA.

With regard to this clone: The CDR3 end falls 3 residues outside the read, so it is completed with the germline J gene. The rearrangement links TRBV19 to TRBJ1-6, with 7 nucleotides matching TRBD1. V shed 3 bases, J shed 9 bases, and the junction held 5 bases outside the gene matches. Germline V gene sequence: CDR1 LNHDA, CDR2 SQIVND (reference sequence). The CDR3 sequence is 14 residues long. Partial CDR3 DNA: TGTGCCAGTAGTATCGGCAGGGGGTCTTCACCC. It yields the protein CASSIGRGSSP. The whole CDR3 region reads CASSIGRGSSPLHF.

The part of the CDR3 DNA that was read is TGTGCCAGCACCCGAGTGGGTAGCGGGGGGGCGTCCTACAATGAG. The encoded protein is CASTRVGSGGASYNE. The complete CDR3 protein is CASTRVGSGGASYNEQFF. V and J are TRBV13 and TRBJ2-1, with 11 bases matching TRBD2. Read coverage stops 3 residues before the CDR3 terminus; the germline J gene supplies the remainder. J gave up 1 base and V 7 bases, and 12 bases lay outside the gene matches. Germline CDR1 and CDR2: PRHDT and FYEKMQ (reference sequence). The CDR3 runs 18 residues.

A note on this clone: The read ends 3 residues shy of where the CDR3 ends; the end is completed using the germline J gene. The chain uses TRBV10-3 and TRBJ2-7; D ambiguous. CDR1 is ENHRY, CDR2 SYGVKD, per germline. Trimming pared 7 bases from V and 5 bases from J, leaving 15 bases between. This CDR3 contains 13 residues. CDR3 DNA, as far as it was read: TGTGCCATCAACGAGGCCCGTCAGGACGAG. Translated, it gives CAINEARQDE. The whole CDR3 sequence is CAINEARQDEQYF.

Concerning this clone itself: The CDR3 end lies 3 residues beyond the end of the read and is filled in from the germline J gene. The chain joins TRBV7-9 to TRBJ2-4, with 8 bases lining up with TRBD1. The germline V gene encodes CDR1 SEHNR and CDR2 FQNEAQ (reference sequence). The CDR3 spans 14 residues. The CDR3 reads CASSLSGGNYGQYF. Incomplete CDR3 DNA: TGTGCCAGCAGCTTATCAGGGGGCAACTATGGT.

Remarks on this clone: The CDR3 is cut off 3 residues early in the read; its end comes from the germline J gene. The V call is TRBV5-6, the J call TRBJ2-2; 8 positions match TRBD1. CDR1 SGHDT and CDR2 YYEEEE come from the germline V gene. The V gene end was trimmed by 2 bases and the J gene end by 5 bases; junction bases not matched to a gene: 5. The CDR3 is 15 residues long. Incomplete CDR3 DNA: TGTGCCAGCAGCTTCAGGGGGCTATTAACCGGGGAG. Its protein product is CASSFRGLLTGE. The complete CDR3 reads CASSFRGLLTGELFF.

In regard to this clone: The read finishes 3 residues shy of the CDR3 end, and the germline J gene is used to complete it. V is TRBV10-3 and J is TRBJ1-4, with a possible D match to TRBD1 (5 bases). The CDR3 totals 16 residues. V was pared by 3 bases and J by 3 bases, with 14 bases between. The germline gives CDR1 ENHRY, CDR2 SYGVKD. The CDR3 sequence is CAISESGQGANEKLFF. CDR3 bases read: TGTGCCATCAGTGAATCCGGACAAGGCGCTAATGAAAAA.

In the case of this clone: The DNA ends 3 residues before the CDR3 does, and the rest of the CDR3 is filled in from the germline J gene. V usage is TRBV10-3 and J usage is TRBJ1-5; tentative D call: TRBD1 (6 bases). This CDR3 region has 13 residues. V was clipped by 7 bases and J by 4 bases, with 11 bases between them. Looked up from germline, CDR1 is ENHRY and CDR2 is SYGVKD. This chain's CDR3 is CAIKGENNQPQHF. The part of the CDR3 DNA that was read is TGTGCCATCAAGGGGGAGAATAATCAGCCC.

Of note for this clone: The read stops 3 residues short of the end of the CDR3; the missing end is completed from the germline J gene. This chain connects TRBV10-1 to TRBJ2-1; 12 bases line up with TRBD2. V shed 3 bases and J 0 bases; nucleotides not matched to a gene: 3. The germline V gene encodes CDR1 WNHNN and CDR2 SYGVQD (reference sequence). The CDR3 sequence is 17 residues long. The sequenced CDR3 bases are TGCGCCAGCAGTGACCCGACTAGCGGGAGCTCCTACAATGAG. This encodes CASSDPTSGSSYNE. The full CDR3 sequence reads CASSDPTSGSSYNEQFF.

The CDR3 here is CASSLAVGVESDTQYF. The DNA read from the CDR3 is TGTGCCAGCAGCTTAGCCGTAGGGGTGGAGTCTGATACG. The chain uses TRBV7-2 and TRBJ2-3, with a possible D match to TRBD1 (5 bases). The observed sequence ends 3 residues before the CDR3 terminus, with the missing tail filled in from the germline J gene. CDR1 and CDR2 from the germline V gene are SGHTA and FQGNSA. Trimming removed 0 bases from V and 6 bases from J, with 16 bases in between. The CDR3 covers 16 residues.

CDR3 DNA, as far as it was read: TGCGCCAGCAGCCAAAAACCGACAGGACTGAACACCGGGGAG. This gives the protein CASSQKPTGLNTGE. The whole CDR3 region reads CASSQKPTGLNTGELFF. The V and J genes are TRBV4-1 and TRBJ2-2; D perhaps matches TRBD1 (6 bases). From the germline J gene comes the end of the CDR3, since the read stops 3 residues before it. The germline CDR1 and CDR2 sequences are MGHRA and YSYEKL. The CDR3 spans 17 residues. V was shortened by 2 bases and J by 1 base, with 14 bases between the two germline ends.

In regard to this clone: The read ends 3 residues before the CDR3 terminus; that terminus is restored from the germline J gene. V and J are TRBV7-3 and TRBJ2-2, with a tentative D call TRBD2 (6 bases). The V and J ends lost 5 bases and 6 bases respectively, with 25 bases between them. The CDR3 is 18 residues long. Germline CDR1 SGHTA, CDR2 FQGTGA. This chain's CDR3 is CASSPFLARDFGSGELFF. CDR3 DNA, as far as it was read: TGTGCCAGCAGCCCCTTTCTAGCCCGGGACTTCGGTTCCGGGGAG.

A remark on this clone: The read halts 3 residues ahead of the CDR3 end, with the missing end drawn from the germline J gene. The chain links TRBV5-4 to TRBJ2-7; possible D gene TRBD2, 6 bases. Germline V gene sequence: CDR1 SGHNT, CDR2 YYREEE (reference sequence). This CDR3 is 16 amino acids long. V was clipped by 0 bases and J by 1 base, with 14 bases between them. Incomplete CDR3 DNA: TGTGCCAGCAGCTTGGGTTTAAGCGGGCGATCCTACGAG. It yields the protein CASSLGLSGRSYE. In full, the CDR3 reads CASSLGLSGRSYEQYF.

Comments on this clone: The CDR3 end falls 3 residues outside the read, so it is completed with the germline J gene. This chain connects TRBV20-1 to TRBJ1-5, with 7 bases identical to TRBD1. In germline, CDR1 is DFQATT, CDR2 SNEGSKA (reference sequence). The J segment lost 2 bases and the V segment lost 7 bases, leaving 8 bases of the junction unmatched. The CDR3 sequence is 14 residues long. The part of the CDR3 DNA that was read is TGCAGTGTGCCGGACGACAGGGGCAATCAGCCC. Its protein is CSVPDDRGNQP. The full CDR3 is CSVPDDRGNQPQHF.

Comments on this clone: The CDR3 end falls 3 residues outside the read, so it is completed with the germline J gene. The rearrangement joins TRBV2 to TRBJ2-3; 9 bases line up with TRBD2. Germline loops: CDR1 SNHLY, CDR2 FYNNEI. V lost 2 bases and J lost 2; bases outside the gene matches: 8. The CDR3 loop spans 17 amino acids. CDR3 protein: CASSERQRGEFTDTQYF. CDR3 DNA (partial): TGTGCCAGCAGTGAACGGCAGCGGGGGGAATTCACAGATACG.

With regard to this clone: The CDR3 is cut off 3 residues early in the read; its end comes from the germline J gene. J is TRBJ2-2 and V is TRBV7-6, with D possibly being TRBD2 (6 bases). With 5 bases removed from V and 7 bases from J, the gap between germline ends came to 20 bases. Germline V lookup: CDR1 SGHVS, CDR2 FNYEAQ. The CDR3 length is 16 residues. CDR3 DNA (partial): TGTGCCAGCAGCCTTGCCGGGACTCGCGGGCACGGGGAG. Translation: CASSLAGTRGHGE. The whole CDR3 reads CASSLAGTRGHGELFF.

A note on this clone: With the read ending 3 residues before the CDR3 end, the germline J gene is used to fill in that end. This sequence joins TRBV7-9 and TRBJ2-7, with D perhaps matching TRBD2 (6 bases). Trimming took off 5 bases at V and 0 bases at J, with 14 bases between the two ends. From germline, CDR1 is SEHNR and CDR2 FQNEAQ (reference sequence). The CDR3 consists of 15 residues. The chain's CDR3 is CASSPGVLGSYEQYF. CDR3 bases read: TGTGCCAGCAGCCCGGGGGTTTTAGGCTCCTACGAG. The full variable domain, completed using reference TRBV7-9 and TRBJ2-7, is DTGVSQNPRHKITKRGQNVTFRCDPISEHNRLYWYRQTLGQGPEFLTYFQNEAQLEKSRLLSDRFSAERPKGSFSTLEIQRTEQGDSAMYLCASSPGVLGSYEQYFGPGTRLTVT.

Note on this clone: Coverage ceases 3 residues before the CDR3 finishes, and the germline J gene fills in the end. The V call is TRBV20-1, the J call TRBJ1-5, with TRBD1 matching 8 bases. Germline assignment: CDR1 DFQATT and CDR2 SNEGSKA (reference sequence). The ends lost 0 bases at V and 6 bases at J; junction bases unmatched: 10. The CDR3 loop spans 16 amino acids. The CDR3 sequence is CSARDDQGASGQPQHF. The part of the CDR3 DNA that was read is TGCAGTGCTAGAGATGATCAGGGGGCGTCGGGTCAGCCC.